The rows below give T cell receptor beta chains drawn from one sample of a study of T cell responses to AZD1222 COVID-19 vaccine. Profiling relied on immunoSEQ multiplex PCR, and the TCRdb table lists in-frame clones only, not all of them. The table shows some 50,000 clones, with around nine tenths occurring only once. The input for sequencing was peripheral blood, taken 28 days after the second AZD1222 dose. The receptors stem from an adult who received the AZD1222 COVID-19 vaccine. Both conserved end residues are part of each CDR3. Fields, in order: clone size, D gene, V gene, J gene, CDR3 DNA, CDR3 protein. A D gene is named only where the DNA matches it firmly. Rows give clone size only sometimes, using once, few, many, or a class for an expanded clone.

clone size: few; D gene: TRBD1; V gene: TRBV27; J gene: TRBJ1-2; CDR3 DNA: TGTGCCAGCAGACCGGGAGGGGGCATCGGTGGCTACACCTTC; CDR3 protein: CASRPGGGIGGYTF
clone size: -; D gene: -; V gene: TRBV9; J gene: TRBJ1-5; CDR3 DNA: TGTGCCAGCAGCGTAAGTGGGGGCAATCAGCCCCAGCATTTT; CDR3 protein: CASSVSGGNQPQHF
clone size: -; D gene: -; V gene: TRBV6-6; J gene: TRBJ2-5; CDR3 DNA: TGTGCCAGCAGTTACTCCGGCTTGGGCACAGAGACCCAGTACTTC; CDR3 protein: CASSYSGLGTETQYF
clone size: -; D gene: -; V gene: TRBV4-3; J gene: TRBJ2-7; CDR3 DNA: TGCGCCAGCAGCCAAGAGTGGCCCGCTCGGTACGAGCAGTACTTC; CDR3 protein: CASSQEWPARYEQYF
clone size: -; D gene: -; V gene: TRBV30; J gene: TRBJ1-4; CDR3 DNA: TGTGCCTGGACCTTGGGGGGCTCAACTAATGAAAAACTGTTTTTT; CDR3 protein: CAWTLGGSTNEKLFF
clone size: -; D gene: -; V gene: TRBV6-5; J gene: TRBJ2-7; CDR3 DNA: TGTGCCAGCAGGCAGGGGTCCCGGGCCTACGAGCAGTACTTC; CDR3 protein: CASRQGSRAYEQYF
clone size: -; D gene: -; V gene: TRBV5-1; J gene: TRBJ2-7; CDR3 DNA: TGCGCCAGCAGCTCCTCACTCGGGGGATCGGGGGAGCAGTACTTC; CDR3 protein: CASSSSLGGSGEQYF
clone size: -; D gene: -; V gene: TRBV2; J gene: TRBJ1-1; CDR3 DNA: TGTGCCAGCGGGATGTGGGGGAACACTGAAGCTTTCTTT; CDR3 protein: CASGMWGNTEAFF
clone size: once; D gene: -; V gene: TRBV6-6; J gene: TRBJ1-2; CDR3 DNA: TGTGCCAGCAGACAGGCTATGGGCTACACCTTC; CDR3 protein: CASRQAMGYTF
clone size: -; D gene: -; V gene: TRBV20-1; J gene: TRBJ2-2; CDR3 DNA: TGCAGTGCTAGTCATAGCGCGGGCACCGGGGAGCTGTTTTTT; CDR3 protein: CSASHSAGTGELFF
clone size: -; D gene: -; V gene: TRBV2; J gene: TRBJ1-2; CDR3 DNA: TGTGCCAGCAGTGAAAGCAGGGGCGCTAACTATGGCTACACCTTC; CDR3 protein: CASSESRGANYGYTF
clone size: -; D gene: TRBD2; V gene: TRBV5-1; J gene: TRBJ2-7; CDR3 DNA: TGCGCCAGCAGCCCTATTCCGGGACTAGCGGCCGAGCAGTACTTC; CDR3 protein: CASSPIPGLAAEQYF
clone size: -; D gene: -; V gene: TRBV9; J gene: TRBJ2-3; CDR3 DNA: TGTGCCAGCAGCGTATTTTCCGGTGATACGCAGTATTTT; CDR3 protein: CASSVFSGDTQYF
clone size: -; D gene: -; V gene: TRBV7-2; J gene: TRBJ1-1; CDR3 DNA: TGTGCCAGCAGCTTACACAGGGTTGGCACTGAAGCTTTCTTT; CDR3 protein: CASSLHRVGTEAFF
clone size: few; D gene: -; V gene: TRBV6-5; J gene: TRBJ1-1; CDR3 DNA: TGTGCCAGCAGTTACTCGGGCGGAGCTGAAGCTTTCTTT; CDR3 protein: CASSYSGGAEAFF
clone size: -; D gene: -; V gene: TRBV4-1; J gene: TRBJ1-1; CDR3 DNA: TGCGCCAGCAGCCAAGGTGGGCGGTACACTGAAGCTTTCTTT; CDR3 protein: CASSQGGRYTEAFF
clone size: -; D gene: TRBD2; V gene: TRBV10-3; J gene: TRBJ2-5; CDR3 DNA: TGTGCCATCAAAGAACATAGCGGGAGAGAGGAGACCCAGTACTTC; CDR3 protein: CAIKEHSGREETQYF
clone size: -; D gene: TRBD1; V gene: TRBV25-1; J gene: TRBJ1-2; CDR3 DNA: TGTGCCAGCAGGAGACAGGGGGCAACCGACTATGGCTACACCTTC; CDR3 protein: CASRRQGATDYGYTF
clone size: -; D gene: TRBD1; V gene: TRBV11-2; J gene: TRBJ2-7; CDR3 DNA: TGTGCCAGCAGCTCCTTGCGGACAGGGAATCACGAGCAGTACTTC; CDR3 protein: CASSSLRTGNHEQYF
clone size: -; D gene: -; V gene: TRBV5-1; J gene: TRBJ2-3; CDR3 DNA: TGCGCCAGCAGCTTGGCGGGAGCCAGCACAGATACGCAGTATTTT; CDR3 protein: CASSLAGASTDTQYF
clone size: -; D gene: TRBD2; V gene: TRBV6-5; J gene: TRBJ2-7; CDR3 DNA: TGTGCCAGCAGTTACAGAGGACTAGCGGATTACGAGCAGTACTTC; CDR3 protein: CASSYRGLADYEQYF
clone size: -; D gene: -; V gene: TRBV11-2; J gene: TRBJ1-2; CDR3 DNA: TGTGCCAGCAGCTCAGACCCTTCTTCAGGAGCAGATGGCTACACCTTC; CDR3 protein: CASSSDPSSGADGYTF
clone size: -; D gene: -; V gene: TRBV19; J gene: TRBJ2-1; CDR3 DNA: TGTGCCAGTAGTATAGACGGGACCTTATACAATGAGCAGTTCTTC; CDR3 protein: CASSIDGTLYNEQFF
clone size: -; D gene: -; V gene: TRBV6-5; J gene: TRBJ2-7; CDR3 DNA: TGTGCCGGAAGGGGGATGGGCTCTTACGAGCAGTACTTC; CDR3 protein: CAGRGMGSYEQYF
clone size: once; D gene: -; V gene: TRBV29-1; J gene: TRBJ2-3; CDR3 DNA: TGCAGCGTTGAAGGGGGGACAGATACGCAGTATTTT; CDR3 protein: CSVEGGTDTQYF
clone size: -; D gene: -; V gene: TRBV7-9; J gene: TRBJ2-5; CDR3 DNA: TGTGCCAGCAGCTTCACCCCGGCTCAAACTCAAGAGACCCAGTACTTC; CDR3 protein: CASSFTPAQTQETQYF
clone size: -; D gene: -; V gene: TRBV6-5; J gene: TRBJ1-4; CDR3 DNA: TGTGCCAGCAGTCCCATGGGGGAAAAACTGTTTTTT; CDR3 protein: CASSPMGEKLFF
clone size: -; D gene: -; V gene: TRBV3-1/TRBV3-2; J gene: TRBJ2-1; CDR3 DNA: TGTGCCAGCAGCCCGTCCGCGGTAGCGGCTTCCTACAATGAGCAGTTCTTC; CDR3 protein: CASSPSAVAASYNEQFF
clone size: -; D gene: TRBD1; V gene: TRBV18; J gene: TRBJ2-1; CDR3 DNA: TGTGCCAGCTCACTAGGACAGGGCCTTCCCGCCAATGAGCAGTTCTTC; CDR3 protein: CASSLGQGLPANEQFF
clone size: -; D gene: TRBD1; V gene: TRBV19; J gene: TRBJ1-5; CDR3 DNA: TGTGCCAGTAGGGGACAGTTCAATCAGCCCCAGCATTTT; CDR3 protein: CASRGQFNQPQHF
clone size: -; D gene: -; V gene: TRBV5-5; J gene: TRBJ1-1; CDR3 DNA: TGTGCCAGCAGCTTGGCCTGGCAGGGAAGGGGATTGAACACTGAAGCTTTCTTT; CDR3 protein: CASSLAWQGRGLNTEAFF
clone size: once; D gene: -; V gene: TRBV5-6; J gene: TRBJ2-7; CDR3 DNA: TGTGCCAGCAGCTCAAGACCCGGAGGGCTCTACGAGCAGTACTTC; CDR3 protein: CASSSRPGGLYEQYF
clone size: -; D gene: -; V gene: TRBV27; J gene: TRBJ2-7; CDR3 DNA: TGTGCCAGCAGTTATCAGGCCTCCTACGAGCAGTACTTC; CDR3 protein: CASSYQASYEQYF
clone size: -; D gene: TRBD2; V gene: TRBV19; J gene: TRBJ2-7; CDR3 DNA: TGTGCCAGTAGTCCTCTAGCGGTGGCAAGCGAGCAGTACTTC; CDR3 protein: CASSPLAVASEQYF
clone size: -; D gene: -; V gene: TRBV2; J gene: TRBJ1-6; CDR3 DNA: TGTGCCAGCAAAACGGACTCCTATAATTCACCCCTCCACTTT; CDR3 protein: CASKTDSYNSPLHF
clone size: -; D gene: -; V gene: TRBV7-2; J gene: TRBJ1-2; CDR3 DNA: TGTGCCAGCAGCCTGGGACGGAACTATGGCTACACCTTC; CDR3 protein: CASSLGRNYGYTF
clone size: -; D gene: -; V gene: TRBV6-4; J gene: TRBJ2-1; CDR3 DNA: TGTGCCAGCAGTGTTCAGGGGGGTTACAATGAGCAGTTCTTC; CDR3 protein: CASSVQGGYNEQFF
clone size: once; D gene: TRBD2; V gene: TRBV6-5; J gene: TRBJ2-5; CDR3 DNA: TGTGCCAGCAGATCAGGACTAGCGGGGGAGACCCAGTACTTC; CDR3 protein: CASRSGLAGETQYF
clone size: -; D gene: TRBD1; V gene: TRBV7-2; J gene: TRBJ1-1; CDR3 DNA: TGTGCCAGCAGCTGGGCTGGGACAGTGAACACTGAAGCTTTCTTT; CDR3 protein: CASSWAGTVNTEAFF
clone size: -; D gene: -; V gene: TRBV5-6; J gene: TRBJ2-5; CDR3 DNA: TGTGCCAGCAGCTTGACCCGGGAGACCCAGTACTTC; CDR3 protein: CASSLTRETQYF
clone size: few; D gene: -; V gene: TRBV21-1; J gene: TRBJ2-2; CDR3 DNA: TGTGCCAGCAGCAAACCGACTAGCGGGAGACGTAGCGGGGAGCTGTTTTTT; CDR3 protein: CASSKPTSGRRSGELFF
clone size: once; D gene: -; V gene: TRBV6-6; J gene: TRBJ1-5; CDR3 DNA: TGTGCCAGCAGTTATGGCGGGCAGGGTGGTCAGCCCCAGCATTTT; CDR3 protein: CASSYGGQGGQPQHF
clone size: -; D gene: TRBD2; V gene: TRBV4-1; J gene: TRBJ2-7; CDR3 DNA: TGCGCCAGCAGCCAGCCGACTAGCGGGAGCTACGAGCAGTACTTC; CDR3 protein: CASSQPTSGSYEQYF
clone size: once; D gene: TRBD2; V gene: TRBV25-1; J gene: TRBJ2-1; CDR3 DNA: TGTGCCAGCAGTGCCTCCCTATCCGGGACTAGCGGGAGAAATGAGCAGTTCTTC; CDR3 protein: CASSASLSGTSGRNEQFF